These 24 T cell receptor beta chains share one sample of origin, sequenced in a study of blood T cell repertoires in COVID-19. Libraries were prepared by immunoSEQ multiplex PCR; TCRdb keeps only in-frame clonotypes and omits some of them. The sample holds 60,000 to 75,000 clones, roughly 90% seen once. Sequencing was performed on peripheral blood. These receptors originate from a man in his forties with COVID-19, enrolled during active disease.

V usage is TRBV18 and J usage is TRBJ2-7; the match to TRBD1 covers 8 bases. CDR3 length equals 14 residues. The junction had 2 bases not matched to a gene; V was cut back by 2 bases and J by 2 bases. Germline CDR1 reads KGHSH; CDR2 reads LQKENI. CDR3 protein: CASSPETGAYEQYF. In DNA, the CDR3 is TGTGCCAGCTCACCAGAGACAGGGGCCTACGAGCAGTACTTC.

The chain employs TRBV4-1 and TRBJ1-5, with D possibly being TRBD1 (6 bases). The CDR3 loop spans 15 amino acids. The germline CDR1 and CDR2 sequences are MGHRA and YSYEKL. Trimming left V 4 bases short and J 3 bases short, with 13 bases between. The DNA for the CDR3 is TGCGCCAGCAGCCCGCAGAGGACAGACAATCAGCCCCAGCATTTT. It specifies CASSPQRTDNQPQHF.

V and J are TRBV28 and TRBJ1-6; 8 positions match TRBD1. CDR3 length: 15 residues. Germline V gene sequence: CDR1 MDHEN, CDR2 SYDVKM. Trimming at V came to 6 bases and at J to 8 bases, leaving 9 bases not matched to a gene. As DNA, the CDR3 is TGTGCCAGCAGCAATCCGGGGACAGGCGATTCACCCCTCCACTTT. This encodes CASSNPGTGDSPLHF.

V is TRBV6-5 and J is TRBJ2-3; maybe TRBD1 (5 bases). This CDR3 has 13 residues. Germline CDR1 and CDR2: MNHEY and SVGAGI. Between the trimmed V and J ends, which lost 8 bases and 0 bases, there was a span of 9 bases. CDR3 in amino acids: CASRQGSTDTQYF. The CDR3 nucleotides are TGTGCCAGCCGTCAGGGAAGCACAGATACGCAGTATTTT.

This sequence joins TRBV19 and TRBJ2-1; D not resolved. V was trimmed by 2 bases and J by 5 bases, leaving 10 bases between them. CDR1 LNHDA and CDR2 SQIVND come from the germline V gene (reference sequence). This CDR3 region has 14 residues. This CDR3 reads CASSIPPADNEQFF. Here the CDR3 DNA reads TGTGCCAGTAGTATACCCCCCGCGGACAATGAGCAGTTCTTC.

This chain connects TRBV5-4 to TRBJ1-5; D might be TRBD1 (5 bases). Germline V gene sequence: CDR1 SGHNT, CDR2 YYREEE (reference sequence). CDR3 size: 16 residues. V lost 5 bases and J 0 bases, leaving 15 bases between the germline ends. The CDR3 reads CASSHQGLYSNQPQHF. Here the CDR3 DNA reads TGTGCCAGCAGTCACCAGGGACTTTATAGCAATCAGCCCCAGCATTTT.

This chain uses TRBV7-9 with TRBJ1-5; no reliable D call. Trimming removed 4 bases from V and 5 bases from J, with 15 bases in between. The CDR3 runs 15 residues. CDR1 and CDR2 from the germline V gene are SEHNR and FQNEAQ (reference sequence). CDR3 region: CASSSHSGFDQPQHF. In DNA form, the CDR3 reads TGTGCCAGCAGCTCCCACTCAGGCTTCGATCAGCCCCAGCATTTT.

The genes are TRBV6-1 and TRBJ2-2; TRBD1 agrees at 7 bases. Germline V gives CDR1 MNHNS, CDR2 SASEGT. The CDR3 covers 15 residues. V shed 5 bases, J shed 5 bases, and the junction held 8 bases outside the gene matches. The CDR3 DNA sequence: TGTGCCAGCAGTCCCCCAACAGGGGATACCGGGGAGCTGTTTTTT. Protein sequence: CASSPPTGDTGELFF.

The CDR3 here is CASNKARDSVTEAFF. The CDR3, as DNA: TGTGCCAGCAATAAGGCGAGGGACAGTGTTACTGAAGCTTTCTTT. The genes are TRBV28 and TRBJ1-1; 7 positions agree with TRBD1. The junction had 13 bases not matched to a gene; V was cut back by 7 bases and J by 5 bases. This CDR3 spans 15 amino acids. CDR1 is MDHEN and CDR2 is SYDVKM in the germline V gene.

The chain employs TRBV2 and TRBJ2-1, with 13 bases that match TRBD2. The junction had 6 bases not matched to a gene; V was cut back by 6 bases and J by 10 bases. The CDR3 length is 14 residues. Germline CDR1 SNHLY, CDR2 FYNNEI. The CDR3 sequence: CASRGLAGTPEQFF. CDR3 sequence (DNA): TGTGCCAGCAGGGGACTAGCGGGGACTCCCGAGCAGTTCTTC. The full variable domain, in which reference TRBV2 and TRBJ2-1 provide the parts outside the CDR3, is EPEVTQTPSHQVTQMGQEVILRCVPISNHLYFYWYRQILGQKVEFLVSFYNNEISEKSEIFDDQFSVERPDGSNFTLKIRSTKLEDSAMYFCASRGLAGTPEQFFGPGTRLTVL.

The gene calls are TRBV5-4 and TRBJ2-2, with D hard to call. The V and J ends lost 2 bases and 4 bases respectively, with 9 bases between them. Germline assignment: CDR1 SGHNT and CDR2 YYREEE (reference sequence). The CDR3 is made up of 14 amino acids. In DNA, the CDR3 is TGTGCCAGCAGCTTCCGTTCCCCCACCGGGGAGCTGTTTTTT. As protein: CASSFRSPTGELFF.

The J gene is TRBJ1-2, the V gene TRBV11-2; D possibly corresponds to TRBD1 (5 bases). V was shortened by 0 bases and J by 4 bases, with 21 bases between the two germline ends. This CDR3 has 18 amino acids. The germline gives CDR1 SGHAT, CDR2 FQNNGV. CDR3 residues: CASSLDLQGTSLGYGYTF. In nucleotides, the CDR3 is TGTGCCAGCAGCTTAGACTTGCAGGGAACAAGCTTGGGCTATGGCTACACCTTC.

The CDR3 reads CASTLAGPYYNEQFF. The DNA of the CDR3 is TGTGCCAGCACTCTAGCGGGTCCCTACTACAATGAGCAGTTCTTC. The rearrangement links TRBV2 to TRBJ2-1; 8 bases align to TRBD2. The CDR3 covers 15 residues. The germline V gene has CDR1 SNHLY and CDR2 FYNNEI. The junction had 8 bases not matched to a gene; V was cut back by 7 bases and J by 3 bases.

This chain links TRBV5-6 with TRBJ2-3; the match to TRBD2 covers 10 bases. Germline values: CDR1 SGHDT, CDR2 YYEEEE. The CDR3 runs to 16 residues. Unmatched junction bases numbered 6, after V lost 1 base and J lost 4 bases. CDR3 DNA: TGTGCCAGCAGCTTGTATGCTAGCGGGGGTGCAGATACGCAGTATTTT. Residues: CASSLYASGGADTQYF.

This sequence joins TRBV18 and TRBJ1-5; TRBD1 might be the D (5 bases). Trimming stripped 5 bases from V and 4 bases from J, with 12 bases between. This CDR3 is 14 amino acids long. CDR1 is KGHSH and CDR2 is LQKENI in the germline V gene. CDR3 amino acids: CASSAGPPNQPQHF. In nucleotides, the CDR3 is TGTGCCAGCTCAGCGGGACCGCCGAATCAGCCCCAGCATTTT.

The chain combines TRBV5-1 with TRBJ1-2; 7 bases are a match to TRBD1. CDR1 is SGHRS, CDR2 YFSETQ, per germline. The trim removed 4 bases at V and 5 bases at J, leaving 2 bases unmatched. The CDR3 has 12 amino acids. The CDR3 sequence is CASSVTGYGYTF. For the CDR3, the DNA is TGCGCCAGCAGCGTGACAGGGTATGGCTACACCTTC.

The V and J genes are TRBV7-6 and TRBJ2-1; TRBD1 aligns across 9 bases. With V trimmed by 3 bases and J by 3 bases, 3 bases remained unmatched. The germline V gene has CDR1 SGHVS and CDR2 FNYEAQ. The CDR3 covers 15 residues. The CDR3 DNA reads as TGTGCCAGCAGCTTTCGGGACAGGGACTACAATGAGCAGTTCTTC. It yields the protein CASSFRDRDYNEQFF. Filled out from reference TRBV7-6 and TRBJ2-1, the complete variable domain reads GAGVSQSPRYKVTKRGQDVALRCDPISGHVSLYWYRQALGQGPEFLTYFNYEAQQDKSGLPNDRFSAERPEGSISTLTIQRTEQRDSAMYRCASSFRDRDYNEQFFGPGTRLTVL.

This chain connects TRBV11-2 to TRBJ2-5; perhaps TRBD2 as D (7 bases). CDR3 size: 14 residues. Per the germline V gene, CDR1 is SGHAT and CDR2 is FQNNGV. Trimming pared 4 bases from V and 4 bases from J, leaving 13 bases between. DNA of the CDR3: TGTGCCAGCAGCTCTAGGGGGGGTATAGAGACCCAGTACTTC. Its protein is CASSSRGGIETQYF.

V is TRBV5-4 and J is TRBJ2-7, with 7 bases identical to TRBD1. The CDR3 totals 15 residues. Germline CDR1 and CDR2: SGHNT and YYREEE (reference sequence). V was pared by 0 bases and J by 3 bases, with 6 bases of the junction left unmatched. The CDR3 loop is CASSLGQGSGYEQYF. DNA for the CDR3: TGTGCCAGCAGCTTGGGACAGGGCAGCGGCTACGAGCAGTACTTC. Supplemented by reference TRBV5-4 and TRBJ2-7, the full variable domain reads ETGVTQSPTHLIKTRGQQVTLRCSSQSGHNTVSWYQQALGQGPQFIFQYYREEENGRGNFPPRFSGLQFPNYSSELNVNALELDDSALYLCASSLGQGSGYEQYFGPGTRLTVT.

The rearrangement uses TRBV5-1 and TRBJ1-3; a possible D gene is TRBD1 (5 bases). CDR3 size: 15 residues. Per germline, CDR1 SGHRS and CDR2 YFSETQ. The ends were cut back, 7 bases at V and 2 bases at J, with 16 bases in the middle. CDR3 in amino acids: CASSTNGGTGNTIYF. The CDR3 coding sequence is TGCGCCAGCTCAACAAACGGGGGAACTGGAAACACCATATATTTT.

The J gene is TRBJ2-5, the V gene TRBV6-5; TRBD2 matches at 10 bases. V shed 8 bases, J shed 2 bases, and the junction held 8 bases outside the gene matches. Germline values: CDR1 MNHEY, CDR2 SVGAGI. CDR3 length: 15 residues. The CDR3 loop is CASYRASGGQETQYF. The CDR3 coding sequence is TGTGCCAGCTATAGGGCTAGCGGGGGACAAGAGACCCAGTACTTC.

This clone came up once. The chain recombines TRBV10-3 with TRBJ2-2; 8 bases agree with TRBD2. The germline V gene has CDR1 ENHRY and CDR2 SYGVKD. Trimming at V came to 4 bases and at J to 8 bases, leaving 9 bases not matched to a gene. CDR3 length equals 15 residues. In DNA form, the CDR3 reads TGTGCCATCAGTGCAGCGGGGGTCTACGCGGGGGAGCTGTTTTTT. The encoded protein is CAISAAGVYAGELFF.

This clone was detected only once. CDR3 bases: TGTGCCAGAGCGACTGTGAACACTGAAGCTTTCTTT. Its translation is CARATVNTEAFF. The chain combines TRBV2 with TRBJ1-1; D not certain. CDR1 and CDR2 (germline): SNHLY, FYNNEI. The CDR3 spans 12 residues. V was cut by 9 bases and J by 0 bases, with 8 bases left in between.

The J gene is TRBJ2-2, the V gene TRBV19; 8 bases align to TRBD2. The CDR3 runs to 15 residues. J gave up 1 base and V 5 bases, and 3 bases lay outside the gene matches. Germline CDR1 LNHDA, CDR2 SQIVND (reference sequence). This chain's CDR3 is CASSGGLENTGELFF. The CDR3 region has the DNA TGTGCCAGTAGTGGGGGACTAGAGAACACCGGGGAGCTGTTTTTT.